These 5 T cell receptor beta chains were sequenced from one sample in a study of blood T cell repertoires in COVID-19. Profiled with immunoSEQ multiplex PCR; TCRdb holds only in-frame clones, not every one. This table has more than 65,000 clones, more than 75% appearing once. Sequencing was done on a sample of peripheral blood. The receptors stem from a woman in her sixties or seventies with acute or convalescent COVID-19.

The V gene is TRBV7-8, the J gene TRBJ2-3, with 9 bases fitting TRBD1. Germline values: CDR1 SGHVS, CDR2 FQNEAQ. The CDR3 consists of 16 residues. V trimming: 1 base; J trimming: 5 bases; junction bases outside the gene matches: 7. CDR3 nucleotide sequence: TGTGCCAGCAGCTTAGGGCCGGGACAGGGAGAAGATACGCAGTATTTT. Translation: CASSLGPGQGEDTQYF.

The CDR3 is CASSFRGETQYF. The CDR3 nucleotides read TGTGCCAGCAGCTTCCGCGGAGAGACCCAGTACTTC. The genes are TRBV7-2 and TRBJ2-5; D call uncertain. Trimming shortened V by 3 bases and J by 4 bases, and 6 bases separated the two germline ends. This CDR3 has 12 amino acids. Germline values: CDR1 SGHTA, CDR2 FQGNSA.

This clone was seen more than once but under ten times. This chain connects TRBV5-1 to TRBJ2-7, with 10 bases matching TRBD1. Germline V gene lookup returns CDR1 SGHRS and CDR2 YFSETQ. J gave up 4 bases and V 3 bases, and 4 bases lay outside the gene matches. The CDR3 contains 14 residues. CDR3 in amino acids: CASSSTGGRYEQYF. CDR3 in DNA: TGCGCCAGCAGCTCGACAGGGGGCAGGTACGAGCAGTACTTC.

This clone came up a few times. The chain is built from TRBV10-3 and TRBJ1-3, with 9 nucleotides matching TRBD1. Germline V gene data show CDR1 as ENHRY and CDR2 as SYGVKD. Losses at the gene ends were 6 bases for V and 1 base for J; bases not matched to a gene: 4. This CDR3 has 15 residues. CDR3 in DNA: TGTGCCATCAGGAGGACAGGGGAATCTGGAAACACCATATATTTT. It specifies CAIRRTGESGNTIYF.

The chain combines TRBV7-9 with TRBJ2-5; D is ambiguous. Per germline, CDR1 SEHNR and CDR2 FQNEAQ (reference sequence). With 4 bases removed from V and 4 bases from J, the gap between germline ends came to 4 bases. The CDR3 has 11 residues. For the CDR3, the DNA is TGTGCCAGCAGCTCCCTAGAGACCCAGTACTTC. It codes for CASSSLETQYF.